The 29 T cell receptor beta chains below all came from one sample that was sequenced in a study of identical twins. TCRdb ran MiXCR on the 5' RACE reads and lists one entry per CDR3 protein. The sample records about 470,000 distinct CDR3 sequences, approximately 25% being singletons. This sample was also put to use in a study of T cells expressing NK-cell markers.

Sequencing was performed on CD4+ T cells sorted from blood. The receptors originated from a woman under 30 in good health.

The chain uses TRBV5-1 and TRBJ2-1, with D perhaps matching TRBD1 (5 bases). This CDR3 spans 15 amino acids. V lost 2 bases to trimming and J lost 7 bases, with 16 bases between them. The V gene's germline CDR1 is SGHRS and CDR2 YFSETQ. The CDR3 here is CASSLMAGSENEQFF. As DNA, the CDR3 is TGCGCCAGCAGCTTAATGGCAGGGTCCGAGAATGAGCAGTTCTTC. Filled out from reference TRBV5-1 and TRBJ2-1, the complete variable domain reads KAGVTQTPRYLIKTRGQQVTLSCSPISGHRSVSWYQQTPGQGLQFLFEYFSETQRNKGNFPGRFSGRQFSNSRSEMNVSTLELGDSALYLCASSLMAGSENEQFFGPGTRLTVL.

As concerns this clonotype: The germline gene is not matched at one end of the junction; a read error may be the cause. The rearrangement links TRBV20-1 to TRBJ2-3; D gene unclear. Germline-derived CDR1 and CDR2 are DFQATT and SNEGSKA (reference sequence). This CDR3 has 12 residues. CDR3 DNA: TGCAGTGCTAGCTTCGTTGGGGATATGCAGTATTTT. It translates to CSASFVGDMQYF.

The V and J genes are TRBV11-2 and TRBJ2-1, with D unclear. Germline V CDR1 and CDR2: SGHAT, FQNNGV. Trimming cost V 1 base and J 9 bases, with 13 bases left between them. The CDR3 contains 14 residues. CDR3 DNA sequence: TGTGCCAGCAGCTTAGTAGGCCCGCTCAGTGAGCAGTTCTTC. Translation: CASSLVGPLSEQFF. Based on the CDR3 plus reference TRBV11-2 and TRBJ2-1, the full variable domain is EAGVAQSPRYKIIEKRQSVAFWCNPISGHATLYWYQQILGQGPKLLIQFQNNGVVDDSQLPKDRFSAERLKGVDSTLKIQPAKLEDSAVYLCASSLVGPLSEQFFGPGTRLTVL.

The CDR3, as DNA: TGCGCCAGCAGCTCCAGACGGGGAGATACGCAGTATTTT. It translates to CASSSRRGDTQYF. This rearrangement joins TRBV5-1 to TRBJ2-3; tentative D call: TRBD2 (5 bases). The CDR3 is 13 amino acids. Germline V lookup: CDR1 SGHRS, CDR2 YFSETQ. V was trimmed by 3 bases and J by 5 bases, leaving 10 bases between them. Together with reference TRBV5-1 and TRBJ2-3, the CDR3 gives the full variable domain: KAGVTQTPRYLIKTRGQQVTLSCSPISGHRSVSWYQQTPGQGLQFLFEYFSETQRNKGNFPGRFSGRQFSNSRSEMNVSTLELGDSALYLCASSSRRGDTQYFGPGTRLTVL.

V gene TRBV21-1 combines with J gene TRBJ2-7; TRBD1, the table's D call, lacks a check against the DNA. TRBV21-1 is designated a pseudogene. CDR3 length equals 13 residues. In DNA, the CDR3 is TGTGCCATCCTCTCCGGCGAAGGGAACGAGCAGTACTTC. Its translation is CAILSGEGNEQYF.

V usage is TRBV15 and J usage is TRBJ2-7; 7 bases agree with TRBD1. The J segment lost 6 bases and the V segment lost 3 bases, leaving 5 bases of the junction unmatched. Germline assignment: CDR1 LNHNV and CDR2 YYDKDF (reference sequence). The CDR3 length is 13 residues. The chain's CDR3 is CATSSTGAFEQYF. The CDR3 bases are TGTGCCACCAGCAGTACAGGGGCCTTCGAGCAGTACTTC.

The J gene is TRBJ2-7, the V gene TRBV10-1; D unresolved. This CDR3 is built from 14 residues. CDR1 WNHNN and CDR2 SYGVQD come from the germline V gene (reference sequence). V lost 5 bases and J lost 1, with 12 bases in between. CDR3 loop: CASSYGFRSYEQYF. The CDR3 DNA reads TGCGCCAGCAGTTACGGGTTCAGATCCTACGAGCAGTACTTC.

This clonotype was seen many times. A junction end diverges from the germline sequence, so it may reflect a read error. This chain joins TRBV5-1 and TRBJ2-3; D is uncertain. The CDR3 length is 13 residues. The germline CDR1 and CDR2 sequences are SGHRS and YFSETQ. CDR3 region: CASSSTGTDTQYF. The DNA for the CDR3 is TGTGCCAGCAGCTCGACTGGGACAGATACGCAGTATTTT.

This rearrangement joins TRBV19 to TRBJ2-2; TRBD2 matches at 7 bases. V was pared by 0 bases and J by 6 bases, with 13 bases of the junction left unmatched. Germline V gene sequence: CDR1 LNHDA, CDR2 SQIVND (reference sequence). The CDR3 runs to 18 residues. In DNA form, the CDR3 reads TGTGCCAGTAGTATAGATCGTAGGTGGGAGGGCCAGGCCGGGGAGCTGTTTTTT. It yields the protein CASSIDRRWEGQAGELFF.

V gene TRBV4-1 combines with J gene TRBJ1-3; the D gene is possibly TRBD1 (5 bases). V dropped 4 bases and J dropped 4 bases, with 17 bases sitting between them. Germline V gene lookup returns CDR1 MGHRA and CDR2 YSYEKL. This CDR3 spans 16 amino acids. The CDR3 bases are TGCGCCAGCAGCCTTAACTTTGGGACGGTCGGAAACACCATATATTTT. It is translated as CASSLNFGTVGNTIYF.

This chain uses TRBV11-2 with TRBJ2-5; D is possibly TRBD2 (6 bases). The germline V gene encodes CDR1 SGHAT and CDR2 FQNNGV. V lost 8 bases and J lost 3, with 16 bases in between. The CDR3 length is 14 residues. In DNA, the CDR3 is TGTGCCAGCGGTCAACTAGCCGTCAAAGAGACCCAGTACTTC. Its translation is CASGQLAVKETQYF.

The rearrangement uses TRBV7-2 and TRBJ2-3, with TRBD2 matching 7 bases. Losses at the gene ends were 5 bases for V and 6 bases for J; bases not matched to a gene: 17. Germline V gene lookup returns CDR1 SGHTA and CDR2 FQGNSA. CDR3 size: 17 residues. The CDR3 DNA sequence: TGTGCCAGCAGCCAACGGCCTCGAGCGGGGCCTTCGGATACGCAGTATTTT. This encodes CASSQRPRAGPSDTQYF.

The chain links TRBV2 to TRBJ1-3, with a weak D call TRBD1 (5 bases). Germline V gene data show CDR1 as SNHLY and CDR2 as FYNNEI. The CDR3 covers 11 residues. Trimming stripped 10 bases from V and 8 bases from J, with 12 bases between. This CDR3 reads CATSGSYTIYF. The CDR3 DNA reads TGTGCCACATCAGGGAGTTACACCATATATTTT.

In nucleotides, the CDR3 is TGTGCCAGCAGTTTCGGAGCGGGCGGGGAGCTGTTTTTT. Its protein is CASSFGAGGELFF. V gene TRBV12-3 or TRBV12-4 combines with J gene TRBJ2-2, with D possibly matching TRBD2 (6 bases). The CDR3 has 13 residues. The V end was cut by 3 bases, the J end by 7 bases, with 9 bases between.

The chain uses TRBV9 and TRBJ2-1; no clear D gene. The CDR3 has 15 amino acids. The germline V gene has CDR1 SGDLS and CDR2 YYNGEE. The V and J ends lost 2 bases and 4 bases respectively, with 13 bases between them. CDR3 sequence: CASSVDPGRYNEQFF. DNA for the CDR3: TGTGCCAGCAGCGTCGATCCTGGGCGGTACAATGAGCAGTTCTTC.

This clonotype has a handful of counts. The rearrangement links TRBV29-1 to TRBJ1-3; no clear D gene. V was shortened by 4 bases and J by 3 bases, with 4 bases between the two germline ends. Germline loops: CDR1 SQVTM, CDR2 ANQGSEA. The CDR3 consists of 11 residues. CDR3 DNA: TGCAGCGTTGCGGATGGAAACACCATATATTTT. This gives the protein CSVADGNTIYF. The full variable domain, in which reference TRBV29-1 and TRBJ1-3 provide the parts outside the CDR3, is SAVISQKPSRDICQRGTSLTIQCQVDSQVTMMFWYRQQPGQSLTLIATANQGSEATYESGFVIDKFPISRPNLTFSTLTVSNMSPEDSSIYLCSVADGNTIYFGEGSWLTVV.

This clonotype has only a few counts. V usage is TRBV10-2 and J usage is TRBJ1-5; D is possibly TRBD1 (5 bases). V lost 6 bases and J lost 8, with 14 bases in between. Looked up from germline, CDR1 is WSHSY and CDR2 is SAAADI. The CDR3 is 13 amino acids. The CDR3 sequence is CASRDGTRKPQHF. For the CDR3, the DNA is TGCGCCAGCAGGGACGGGACGAGGAAGCCCCAGCATTTT.

The chain recombines TRBV20-1 with TRBJ1-1; no reliable D call. V gave up 6 bases and J gave up 4 bases, with 12 bases separating them. Germline V gene lookup returns CDR1 DFQATT and CDR2 SNEGSKA (reference sequence). The length of the CDR3 is 12 residues. CDR3 DNA: TGCAGTGCCCAGAAATATGGCACTGAAGCTTTCTTT. Its protein product is CSAQKYGTEAFF.

This chain uses TRBV9 with TRBJ2-3; D remains unclear. CDR3 length: 14 amino acids. V dropped 0 bases and J dropped 3 bases, with 8 bases sitting between them. CDR1 and CDR2 (germline): SGDLS, YYNGEE. As DNA, the CDR3 is TGTGCCAGCAGCGTAGGTCCCACAACAGATACGCAGTATTTT. Translation gives CASSVGPTTDTQYF.

This clonotype has more than one count but fewer than ten. The chain recombines TRBV3-1 with TRBJ2-7; D unclear. This CDR3 has 16 amino acids. Trimming pared 1 base from V and 0 bases from J, leaving 13 bases between. The germline CDR1 and CDR2 sequences are LGHDT and YNNKEL (reference sequence). CDR3: CASSQVIDVISYEQYF. CDR3 coding DNA: TGTGCCAGCAGCCAAGTAATAGATGTCATCTCCTACGAGCAGTACTTC.

This clonotype came up a few times. The gene calls are TRBV7-3 and TRBJ2-3; possibly TRBD1 for D (5 bases). The CDR3 sequence is 13 residues long. Per germline, CDR1 SGHTA and CDR2 FQGTGA. V was cut by 3 bases and J by 3 bases, with 7 bases left in between. The CDR3 DNA reads TGTGCCAGCAGCTTTAAGGGGACAGATACGCAGTATTTT. Residues: CASSFKGTDTQYF.

The chain carries TRBV30 and TRBJ2-1; D not certain. CDR1 and CDR2 (germline): GTSNPN, SVGIG (reference sequence). Trimming stripped 1 base from V and 6 bases from J, with 10 bases between. The CDR3 totals 13 residues. The DNA for the CDR3 is TGTGCCTGGAGTGGCGGAACTCCCAATGAGCAGTTCTTC. As protein: CAWSGGTPNEQFF.

The chain employs TRBV6-7 and TRBJ1-1; D call uncertain. TRBV6-7 is marked as an open reading frame, function uncertain. CDR3 length equals 15 residues. Trimming took off 5 bases at V and 1 base at J, with 14 bases between the two ends. The CDR3 loop reads CASSLGSGGNTEAFF. Written as DNA, the CDR3 is TGTGCCAGCAGTCTCGGCAGTGGAGGGAACACTGAAGCTTTCTTT.

In its sample, this clonotype was seen a few times. J is TRBJ1-2 and V is TRBV5-1; no firm D call. The CDR3 length is 16 residues. Germline lookup yields CDR1 SGHRS and CDR2 YFSETQ. V dropped 4 bases and J dropped 2 bases, with 18 bases sitting between them. The CDR3 sequence: CASSIIPGRTNYGYTF. Here the CDR3 DNA reads TGCGCCAGCAGCATCATACCGGGCCGAACCAACTATGGCTACACCTTC. The full variable domain, with the rest looked up from reference TRBV5-1 and TRBJ1-2, is KAGVTQTPRYLIKTRGQQVTLSCSPISGHRSVSWYQQTPGQGLQFLFEYFSETQRNKGNFPGRFSGRQFSNSRSEMNVSTLELGDSALYLCASSIIPGRTNYGYTFGSGTRLTVV.

V and J are TRBV12-3 or TRBV12-4 and TRBJ1-4; tentative D call: TRBD1 (6 bases). V lost 5 bases and J 7 bases, leaving 17 bases between the germline ends. The CDR3 is 15 residues long. CDR3 amino acids: CASSQHRGRGEKLFF. The CDR3 DNA follows: TGTGCCAGCAGTCAACATAGGGGGAGAGGTGAAAAACTGTTTTTT.

This clonotype was seen a few times. The chain recombines TRBV6-1 with TRBJ2-7, with D possibly matching TRBD2 (6 bases). CDR3 length: 14 amino acids. Germline loops: CDR1 MNHNS, CDR2 SASEGT. Between the trimmed V and J ends, which lost 6 bases and 3 bases, there was a span of 15 bases. The chain's CDR3 is CASRFPGLNYEQYF. The CDR3 nucleotides read TGTGCCAGCAGATTCCCGGGACTGAACTACGAGCAGTACTTC.

The gene calls are TRBV20-1 and TRBJ2-3; D is unresolved. CDR3 length: 13 amino acids. CDR1 and CDR2 (germline): DFQATT, SNEGSKA (reference sequence). Trimming stripped 0 bases from V and 3 bases from J, with 7 bases between. CDR3 DNA: TGCAGTGCTAGAGATACAGCGACAGATACGCAGTATTTT. Its protein product is CSARDTATDTQYF.

This clonotype was detected only a few times. This chain connects TRBV3-1 to TRBJ2-7; D remains unclear. The CDR3 covers 14 residues. The germline CDR1 and CDR2 sequences are LGHDT and YNNKEL (reference sequence). V shed 3 bases and J shed 0 bases, with 9 bases lying between them. CDR3 amino acids: CASSQRTASYEQYF. The CDR3 DNA reads as TGTGCCAGCAGCCAGAGAACGGCCTCCTACGAGCAGTACTTC.

This chain uses TRBV29-1 with TRBJ2-6; tentative D call: TRBD2 (5 bases). CDR3 length equals 14 residues. CDR1 SQVTM and CDR2 ANQGSEA come from the germline V gene. Trimming removed 4 bases from V and 3 bases from J, with 10 bases in between. The CDR3 bases are TGCAGCGTTGTGCCCCGGGGTGGGGCCAACGTCCTGACTTTC. It is translated as CSVVPRGGANVLTF.